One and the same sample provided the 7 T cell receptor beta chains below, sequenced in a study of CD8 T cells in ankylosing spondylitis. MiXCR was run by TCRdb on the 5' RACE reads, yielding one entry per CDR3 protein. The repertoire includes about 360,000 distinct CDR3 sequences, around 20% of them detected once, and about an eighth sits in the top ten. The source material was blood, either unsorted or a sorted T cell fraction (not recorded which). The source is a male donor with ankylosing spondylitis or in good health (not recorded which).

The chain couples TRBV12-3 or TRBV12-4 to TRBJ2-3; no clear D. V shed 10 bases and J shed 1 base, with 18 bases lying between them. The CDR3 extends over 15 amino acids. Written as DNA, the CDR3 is TGTGCCACCTCTTTAGGTGTTTATCGCACAGATACGCAGTATTTT. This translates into CATSLGVYRTDTQYF.

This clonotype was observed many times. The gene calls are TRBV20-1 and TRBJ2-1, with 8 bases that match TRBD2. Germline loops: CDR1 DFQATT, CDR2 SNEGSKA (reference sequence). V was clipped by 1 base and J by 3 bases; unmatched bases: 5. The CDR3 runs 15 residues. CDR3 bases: TGCAGTGCTAGAGGGGTAGCGGGGAACTACAATGAGCAGTTCTTC. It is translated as CSARGVAGNYNEQFF.

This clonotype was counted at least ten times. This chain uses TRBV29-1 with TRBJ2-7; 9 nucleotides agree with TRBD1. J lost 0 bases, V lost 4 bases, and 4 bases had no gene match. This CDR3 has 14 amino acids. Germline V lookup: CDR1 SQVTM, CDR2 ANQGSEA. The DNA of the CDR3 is TGCAGCGTTGCGGGGACAGGGCTCTCCTACGAGCAGTACTTC. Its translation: CSVAGTGLSYEQYF.

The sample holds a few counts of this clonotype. CDR3 in amino acids: CASSPPDTQETQYF. The CDR3 DNA follows: TGTGCCAGCAGCCCCCCGGACACACAAGAGACCCAGTACTTC. This chain links TRBV12-3 or TRBV12-4 with TRBJ2-5; D perhaps matches TRBD1 (5 bases). V was shortened by 6 bases and J by 2 bases, with 13 bases between the two germline ends. The CDR3 runs to 14 residues.

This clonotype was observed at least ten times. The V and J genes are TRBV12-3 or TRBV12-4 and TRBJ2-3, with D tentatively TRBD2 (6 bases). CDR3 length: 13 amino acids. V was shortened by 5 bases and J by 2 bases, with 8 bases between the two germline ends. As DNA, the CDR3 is TGTGCCAGCAGTGGGGACTTCACAGATACGCAGTATTTT. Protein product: CASSGDFTDTQYF.

The CDR3 DNA is TGTGCCAGCAGTTTTGTACGGCCTAGCTCCTACAATGAGCAGTTCTTC. Amino acid sequence: CASSFVRPSSYNEQFF. This chain uses TRBV12-3 or TRBV12-4 with TRBJ2-1; the D is unclear. V lost 3 bases and J lost 0, with 12 bases in between. The CDR3 is made up of 16 amino acids.

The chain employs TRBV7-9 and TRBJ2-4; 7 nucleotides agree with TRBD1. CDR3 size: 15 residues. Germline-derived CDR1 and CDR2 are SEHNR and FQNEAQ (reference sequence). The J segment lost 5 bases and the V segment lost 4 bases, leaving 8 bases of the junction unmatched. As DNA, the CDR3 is TGTGCCAGCAGCTACCAGACAGGGAGACAAAACATTCAGTACTTC. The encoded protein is CASSYQTGRQNIQYF. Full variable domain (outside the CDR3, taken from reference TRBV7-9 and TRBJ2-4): DTGVSQNPRHKITKRGQNVTFRCDPISEHNRLYWYRQTLGQGPEFLTYFQNEAQLEKSRLLSDRFSAERPKGSFSTLEIQRTEQGDSAMYLCASSYQTGRQNIQYFGAGTRLSVL.